The 10 T cell receptor beta chains below were found in one sample sequenced in a study of T-cell memory formation after mild COVID-19. One entry per CDR3 protein results from TCRdb running MiXCR on the 5' RACE reads. Altogether roughly 400,000 distinct CDR3 sequences are present, roughly 18% being singletons, with the ten largest covering 20% to 25%. Sequencing input: PBMCs or a T cell subset sorted from them (not recorded which). These receptors originate from a young man who had mild COVID-19 (a few samples of this study predate the infection). Cell type and time point are not known.

The gene calls are TRBV18 and TRBJ2-7; 12 bases match TRBD1. This CDR3 has 14 residues. V was clipped by 6 bases and J by 5 bases; unmatched bases: 5. Germline CDR1 and CDR2: KGHSH and LQKENI. CDR3 region: CASSSGTGGDEQYF. CDR3 bases: TGTGCCAGCTCGTCTGGGACAGGGGGCGACGAGCAGTACTTC.

This clonotype was counted between two and nine times. This chain links TRBV27 with TRBJ1-1; D unresolved. With 3 bases removed from V and 0 bases from J, the gap between germline ends came to 11 bases. CDR1 and CDR2 from the germline V gene are MNHEY and SMNVEV (reference sequence). The CDR3 runs to 15 residues. In DNA form, the CDR3 reads TGTGCCAGCAGTTTTTCCCCAAACTTGAACACTGAAGCTTTCTTT. It codes for CASSFSPNLNTEAFF.

In this sample, this clonotype turned up many times. This sequence joins TRBV11-2 and TRBJ2-7, with 8 nucleotides matching TRBD1. Germline V gene data show CDR1 as SGHAT and CDR2 as FQNNGV. Trimming at V came to 6 bases and at J to 4 bases, leaving 11 bases not matched to a gene. The CDR3 length is 15 residues. CDR3 residues: CASRDARTGNYEQYF. CDR3 DNA sequence: TGTGCCAGCAGGGACGCGAGGACAGGGAATTACGAGCAGTACTTC.

With regard to this clonotype: A read error may account for a junction end that differs from germline. This rearrangement joins TRBV10-2 to TRBJ1-5; D not resolved. This CDR3 has 13 residues. Per the germline V gene, CDR1 is WSHSY and CDR2 is SAAADI. The CDR3 region is CARSASPNQPQHF. DNA for the CDR3: TGCGCCAGAAGTGCCAGCCCCAATCAGCCCCAGCATTTT.

This clonotype has just a few counts. CDR3 sequence (DNA): TGTGCCAGCAGCTTACTGAGGGGGGACGAGCAGTACTTC. Amino acids: CASSLLRGDEQYF. The rearrangement links TRBV7-9 to TRBJ2-7; possibly TRBD1 or TRBD2 for D (6 bases each). The CDR3 covers 13 residues. The V and J ends lost 2 bases and 5 bases respectively, with 10 bases between them. Germline CDR1 is SEHNR and CDR2 is FQNEAQ (reference sequence). The entire variable domain, with the rest obtained from reference TRBV7-9 and TRBJ2-7, is as follows: DTGVSQNPRHKITKRGQNVTFRCDPISEHNRLYWYRQTLGQGPEFLTYFQNEAQLEKSRLLSDRFSAERPKGSFSTLEIQRTEQGDSAMYLCASSLLRGDEQYFGPGTRLTVT.

The V call is TRBV7-2, the J call TRBJ1-2, with a possible D match to TRBD1 (5 bases). The CDR3 sequence is 19 residues long. Per germline, CDR1 SGHTA and CDR2 FQGNSA. The V end was cut by 5 bases, the J end by 2 bases, with 27 bases between. The CDR3 nucleotides are TGTGCCAGCAGCCCTCATGGAACGATCGGACAACACTCCAACTATGGCTACACCTTC. Its protein is CASSPHGTIGQHSNYGYTF.

Only a few counts were recorded for this clonotype. The chain carries TRBV4-1 and TRBJ2-7, with 9 bases that match TRBD1. Germline loops: CDR1 MGHRA, CDR2 YSYEKL. After removal of 4 bases from V and 4 bases from J, the junction contained 5 bases not matched to a gene. CDR3 size: 14 residues. CDR3 DNA sequence: TGCGCCAGCAGCCTACGGACAGGGGATTACGAGCAGTACGTC. Translating gives CASSLRTGDYEQYV.

This clonotype was counted only a few times. This chain connects TRBV27 to TRBJ1-1; tentative D call: TRBD1 (6 bases). Germline V gene lookup returns CDR1 MNHEY and CDR2 SMNVEV (reference sequence). The CDR3 has 11 residues. Trimming pared 6 bases from V and 7 bases from J, leaving 9 bases between. CDR3 DNA sequence: TGTGCCAGCAGGACAGGCGTTGAAGCTTTCTTT. Protein: CASRTGVEAFF.

V gene TRBV12-3 or TRBV12-4 combines with J gene TRBJ1-5; 7 bases match TRBD1. The ends lost 2 bases at V and 5 bases at J; junction bases unmatched: 9. This CDR3 is built from 16 residues. CDR3 protein: CASSLLRTGYHQPQHF. The CDR3 DNA reads TGTGCCAGCAGTTTACTCCGGACAGGATATCATCAGCCCCAGCATTTT.

This clonotype appeared a single time. The junction departs from germline at one end; a sequencing error may be responsible. CDR3 in amino acids: CASTGGGFGNQPQHF. CDR3 sequence (DNA): TGTGCCAGCACCGGGGGGGGGTTTGGCAATCAGCCCCAGCACTTT. The J gene is TRBJ1-5, the V gene TRBV28, with TRBD1 as a possible D gene (5 bases). The CDR3 consists of 15 residues. Germline V gene data show CDR1 as MDHEN and CDR2 as SYDVKM.